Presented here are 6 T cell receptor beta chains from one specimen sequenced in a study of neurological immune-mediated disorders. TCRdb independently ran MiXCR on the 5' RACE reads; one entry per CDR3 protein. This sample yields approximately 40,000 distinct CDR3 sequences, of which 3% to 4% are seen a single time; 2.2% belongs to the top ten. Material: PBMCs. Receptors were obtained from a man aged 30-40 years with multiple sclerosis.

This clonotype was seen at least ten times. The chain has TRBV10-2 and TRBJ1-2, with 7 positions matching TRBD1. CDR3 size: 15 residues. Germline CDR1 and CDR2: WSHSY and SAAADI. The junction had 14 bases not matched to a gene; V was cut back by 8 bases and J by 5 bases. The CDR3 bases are TGCGCCAGCGCAACGGGAGACAGGGATCGATATGGCTACACCTTC. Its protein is CASATGDRDRYGYTF.

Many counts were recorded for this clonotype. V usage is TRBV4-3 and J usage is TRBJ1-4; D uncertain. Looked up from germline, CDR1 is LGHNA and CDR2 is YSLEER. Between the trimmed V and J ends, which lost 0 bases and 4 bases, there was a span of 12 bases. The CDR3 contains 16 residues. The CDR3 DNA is TGCGCCAGCAGCCAAGATCAGGCGGCCTATAATGAAAAACTGTTTTTT. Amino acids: CASSQDQAAYNEKLFF.

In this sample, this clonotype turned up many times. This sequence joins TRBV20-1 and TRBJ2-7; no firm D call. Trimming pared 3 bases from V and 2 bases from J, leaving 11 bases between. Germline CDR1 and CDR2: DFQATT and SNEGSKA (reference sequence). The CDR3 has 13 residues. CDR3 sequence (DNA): TGCAGTGCTAGCGAGGCAGCTCCCTACGAGCAGTACTTC. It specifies CSASEAAPYEQYF.

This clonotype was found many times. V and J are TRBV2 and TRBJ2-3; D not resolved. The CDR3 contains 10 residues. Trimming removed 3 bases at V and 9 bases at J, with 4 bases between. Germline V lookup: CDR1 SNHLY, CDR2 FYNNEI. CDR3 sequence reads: CASSEETQYF. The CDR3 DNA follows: TGTGCCAGCAGTGAGGAGACGCAGTATTTT.

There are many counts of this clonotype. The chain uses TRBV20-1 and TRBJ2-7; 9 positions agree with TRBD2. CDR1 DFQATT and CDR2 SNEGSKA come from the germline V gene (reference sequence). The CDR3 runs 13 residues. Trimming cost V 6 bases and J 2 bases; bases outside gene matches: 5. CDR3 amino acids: CSARAGGPYEQYF. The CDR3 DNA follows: TGCAGTGCCCGTGCGGGGGGGCCCTACGAGCAGTACTTC.

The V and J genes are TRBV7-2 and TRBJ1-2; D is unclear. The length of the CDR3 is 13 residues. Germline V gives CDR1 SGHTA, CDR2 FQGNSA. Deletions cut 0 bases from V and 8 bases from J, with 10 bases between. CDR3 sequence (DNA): TGTGCCAGCAGCTTAGCAGGGTTCTACGGCTACACCTTC. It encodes CASSLAGFYGYTF.